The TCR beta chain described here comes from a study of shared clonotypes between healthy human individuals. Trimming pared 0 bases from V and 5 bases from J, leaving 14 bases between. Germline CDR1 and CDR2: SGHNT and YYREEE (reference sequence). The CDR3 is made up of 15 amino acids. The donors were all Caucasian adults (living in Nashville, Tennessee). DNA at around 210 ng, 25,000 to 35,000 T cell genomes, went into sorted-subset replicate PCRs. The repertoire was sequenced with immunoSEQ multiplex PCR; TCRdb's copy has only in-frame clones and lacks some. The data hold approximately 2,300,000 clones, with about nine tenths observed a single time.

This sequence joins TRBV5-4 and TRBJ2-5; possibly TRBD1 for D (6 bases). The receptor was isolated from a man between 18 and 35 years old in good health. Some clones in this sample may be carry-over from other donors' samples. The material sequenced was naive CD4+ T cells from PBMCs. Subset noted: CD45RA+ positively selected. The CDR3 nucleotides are TGTGCCAGCAGCTTGGTCAGGGGAAGAGGGGAGACCCAGTACTTC. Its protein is CASSLVRGRGETQYF.